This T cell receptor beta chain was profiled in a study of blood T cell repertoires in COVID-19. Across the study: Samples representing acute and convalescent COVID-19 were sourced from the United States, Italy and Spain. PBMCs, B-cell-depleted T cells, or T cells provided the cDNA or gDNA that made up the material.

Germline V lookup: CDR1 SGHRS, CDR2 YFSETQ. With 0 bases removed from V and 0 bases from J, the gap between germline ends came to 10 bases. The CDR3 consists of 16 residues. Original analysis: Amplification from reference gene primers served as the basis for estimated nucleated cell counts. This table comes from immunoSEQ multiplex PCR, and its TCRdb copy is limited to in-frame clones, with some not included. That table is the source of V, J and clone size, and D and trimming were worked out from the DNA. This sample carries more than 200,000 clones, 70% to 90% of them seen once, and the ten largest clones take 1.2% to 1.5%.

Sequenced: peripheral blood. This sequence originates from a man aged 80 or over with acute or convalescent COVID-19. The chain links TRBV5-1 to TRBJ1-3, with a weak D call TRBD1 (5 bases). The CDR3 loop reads CASSLGQPNSGNTIYF. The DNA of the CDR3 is TGCGCCAGCAGCTTGGGACAGCCGAACTCTGGAAACACCATATATTTT.